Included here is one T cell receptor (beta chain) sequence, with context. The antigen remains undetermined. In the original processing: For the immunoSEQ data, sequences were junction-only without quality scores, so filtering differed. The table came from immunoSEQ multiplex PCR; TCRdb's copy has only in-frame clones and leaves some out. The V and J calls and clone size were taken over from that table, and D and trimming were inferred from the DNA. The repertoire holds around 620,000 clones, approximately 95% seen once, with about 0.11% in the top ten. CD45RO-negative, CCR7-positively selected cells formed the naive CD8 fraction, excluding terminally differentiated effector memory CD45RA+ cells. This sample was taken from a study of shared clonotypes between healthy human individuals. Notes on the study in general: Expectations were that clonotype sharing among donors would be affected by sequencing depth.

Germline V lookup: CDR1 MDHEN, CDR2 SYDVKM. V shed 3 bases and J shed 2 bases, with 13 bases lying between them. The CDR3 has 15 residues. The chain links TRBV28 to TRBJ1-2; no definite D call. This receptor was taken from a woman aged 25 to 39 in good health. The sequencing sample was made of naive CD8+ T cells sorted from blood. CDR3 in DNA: TGTGCCAGCAGTTTCGCTCCCGGGTCGAACTATGGCTACACCTTC. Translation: CASSFAPGSNYGYTF.